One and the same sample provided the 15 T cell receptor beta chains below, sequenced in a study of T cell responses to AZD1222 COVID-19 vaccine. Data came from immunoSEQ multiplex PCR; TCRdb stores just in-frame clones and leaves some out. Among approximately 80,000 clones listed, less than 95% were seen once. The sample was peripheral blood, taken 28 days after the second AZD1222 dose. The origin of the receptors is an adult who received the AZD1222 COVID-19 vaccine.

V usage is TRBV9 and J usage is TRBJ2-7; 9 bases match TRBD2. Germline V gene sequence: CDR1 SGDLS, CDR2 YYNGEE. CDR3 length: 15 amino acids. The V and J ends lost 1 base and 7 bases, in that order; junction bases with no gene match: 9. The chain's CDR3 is CASSVMAGGGTEQYF. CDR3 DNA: TGTGCCAGCAGCGTAATGGCGGGAGGGGGGACAGAGCAGTACTTC.

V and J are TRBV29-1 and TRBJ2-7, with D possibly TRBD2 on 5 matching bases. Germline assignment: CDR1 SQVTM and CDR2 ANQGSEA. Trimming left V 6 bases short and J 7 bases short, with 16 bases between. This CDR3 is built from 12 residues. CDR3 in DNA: TGCAGCGTAGTGGGAGCGTCGCAAGAGCAGTACTTC. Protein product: CSVVGASQEQYF.

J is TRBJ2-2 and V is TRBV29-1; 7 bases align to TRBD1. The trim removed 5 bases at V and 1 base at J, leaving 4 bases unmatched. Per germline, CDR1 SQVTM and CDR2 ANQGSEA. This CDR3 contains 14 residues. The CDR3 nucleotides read TGCAGCGTTTACAGGGGCGTGAACACCGGGGAGCTGTTTTTT. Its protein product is CSVYRGVNTGELFF.

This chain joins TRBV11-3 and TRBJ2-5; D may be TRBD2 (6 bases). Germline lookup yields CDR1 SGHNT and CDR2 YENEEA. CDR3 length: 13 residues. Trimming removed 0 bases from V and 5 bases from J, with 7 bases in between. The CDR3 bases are TGTGCCAGCAGCTTAGAAGGAGGGGAGACCCAGTACTTC. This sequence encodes CASSLEGGETQYF.

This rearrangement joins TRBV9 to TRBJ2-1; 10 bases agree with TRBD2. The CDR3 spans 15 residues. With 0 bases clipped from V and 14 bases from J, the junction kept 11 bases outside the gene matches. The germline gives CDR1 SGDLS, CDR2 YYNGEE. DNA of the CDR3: TGTGCCAGCAGCGTAGGAATGCTAGCGGGAGTTCCGAAGTTCTTC. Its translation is CASSVGMLAGVPKFF.

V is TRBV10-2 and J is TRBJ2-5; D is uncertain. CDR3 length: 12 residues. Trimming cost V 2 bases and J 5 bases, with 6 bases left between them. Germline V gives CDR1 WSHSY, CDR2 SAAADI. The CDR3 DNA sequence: TGCGCCAGCAGTGAGAAGCGTGAGACCCAGTACTTC. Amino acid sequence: CASSEKRETQYF.

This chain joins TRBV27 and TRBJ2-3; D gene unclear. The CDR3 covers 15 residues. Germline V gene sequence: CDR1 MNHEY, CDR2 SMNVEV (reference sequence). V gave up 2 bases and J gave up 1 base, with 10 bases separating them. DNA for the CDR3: TGTGCCAGCAGTTTAACACCTAAAGGCACAGATACGCAGTATTTT. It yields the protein CASSLTPKGTDTQYF.

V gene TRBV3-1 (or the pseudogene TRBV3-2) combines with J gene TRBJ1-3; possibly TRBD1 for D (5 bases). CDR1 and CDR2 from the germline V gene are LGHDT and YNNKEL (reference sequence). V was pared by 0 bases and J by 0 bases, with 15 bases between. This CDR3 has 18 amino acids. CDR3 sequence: CASSQDRPPGGSGNTIYF. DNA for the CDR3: TGTGCCAGCAGCCAAGATAGGCCCCCCGGGGGCTCTGGAAACACCATATATTTT.

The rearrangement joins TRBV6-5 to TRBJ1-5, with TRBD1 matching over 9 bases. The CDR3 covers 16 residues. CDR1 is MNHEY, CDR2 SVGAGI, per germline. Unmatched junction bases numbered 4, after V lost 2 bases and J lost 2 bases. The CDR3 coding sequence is TGTGCCAGCAGTTACCGACAGGGGGGTGGCAATCAGCCCCAGCATTTT. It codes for CASSYRQGGGNQPQHF.

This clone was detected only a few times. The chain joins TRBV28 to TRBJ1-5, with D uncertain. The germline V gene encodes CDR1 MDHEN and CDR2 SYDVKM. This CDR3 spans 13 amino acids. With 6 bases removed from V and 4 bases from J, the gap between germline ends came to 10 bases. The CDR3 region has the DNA TGTGCCAGCAGACTGGACCCTAATCAGCCCCAGCATTTT. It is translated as CASRLDPNQPQHF.

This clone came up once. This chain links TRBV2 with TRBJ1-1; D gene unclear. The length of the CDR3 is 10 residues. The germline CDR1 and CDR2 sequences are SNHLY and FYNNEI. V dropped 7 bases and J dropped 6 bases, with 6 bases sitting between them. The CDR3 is CASIGSEAFF. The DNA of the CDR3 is TGTGCCAGCATAGGATCTGAAGCTTTCTTT.

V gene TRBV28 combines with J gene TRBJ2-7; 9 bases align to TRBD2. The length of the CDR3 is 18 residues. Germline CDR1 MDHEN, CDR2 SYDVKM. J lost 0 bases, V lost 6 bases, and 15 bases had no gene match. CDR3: CASRGQGGKREVSYEQYF. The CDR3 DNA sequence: TGTGCCAGCAGGGGGCAAGGGGGAAAGCGGGAGGTCTCCTACGAGCAGTACTTC.

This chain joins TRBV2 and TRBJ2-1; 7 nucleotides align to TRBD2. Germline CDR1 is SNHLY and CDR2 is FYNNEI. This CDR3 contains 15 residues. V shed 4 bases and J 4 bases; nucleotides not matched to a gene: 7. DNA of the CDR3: TGTGCCAGCAGTGTTTTGGCGGGAGAATACAATGAGCAGTTCTTC. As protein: CASSVLAGEYNEQFF.

The DNA of the CDR3 is TGCGCCAGCGGACTTGGCGCCGAGCAGTACTTC. Translation: CASGLGAEQYF. The chain has TRBV5-1 and TRBJ2-7; D is possibly TRBD2 (5 bases). The CDR3 is 11 amino acids. From germline, CDR1 is SGHRS and CDR2 YFSETQ. Trimming shortened V by 7 bases and J by 6 bases, and 11 bases separated the two germline ends.

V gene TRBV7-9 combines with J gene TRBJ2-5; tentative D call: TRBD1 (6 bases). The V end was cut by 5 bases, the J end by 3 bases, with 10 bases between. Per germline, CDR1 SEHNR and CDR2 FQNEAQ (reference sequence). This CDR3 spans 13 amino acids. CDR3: CASSPQGKETQYF. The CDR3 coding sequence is TGTGCCAGCAGCCCGCAGGGGAAAGAGACCCAGTACTTC.